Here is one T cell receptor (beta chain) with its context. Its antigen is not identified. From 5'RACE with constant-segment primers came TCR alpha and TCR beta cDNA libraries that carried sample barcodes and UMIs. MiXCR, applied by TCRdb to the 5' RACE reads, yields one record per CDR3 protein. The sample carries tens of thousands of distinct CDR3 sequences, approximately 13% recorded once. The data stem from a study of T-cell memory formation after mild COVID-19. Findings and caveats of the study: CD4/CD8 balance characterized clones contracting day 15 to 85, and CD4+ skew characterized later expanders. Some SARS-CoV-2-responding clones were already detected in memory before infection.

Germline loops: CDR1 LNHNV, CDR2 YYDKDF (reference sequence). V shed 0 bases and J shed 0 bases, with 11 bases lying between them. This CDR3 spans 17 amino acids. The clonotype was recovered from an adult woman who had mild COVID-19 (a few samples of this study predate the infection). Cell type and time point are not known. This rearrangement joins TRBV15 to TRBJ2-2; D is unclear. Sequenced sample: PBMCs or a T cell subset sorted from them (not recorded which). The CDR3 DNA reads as TGTGCCACCAGCAGAGAGCGCCAGGAGTCGAACACCGGGGAGCTGTTTTTT. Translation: CATSRERQESNTGELFF. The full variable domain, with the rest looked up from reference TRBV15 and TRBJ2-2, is DAMVIQNPRYQVTQFGKPVTLSCSQTLNHNVMYWYQQKSSQAPKLLFHYYDKDFNNEADTPDNFQSRRPNTSFCFLDIRSPGLGDTAMYLCATSRERQESNTGELFFGEGSRLTVL.